This record concerns one TCR beta chain sequence. The clone's antigen remains unknown. The record has no base qualities; no much larger clone is one base away. This sample was included in a study of T cells after posttransplantation cyclophosphamide (dated by TCRdb to the mid-2010s). Regarding the complete study: The study tracked T cell repertoire reconstitution by TRB sequencing after myeloablative bone marrow transplantation using posttransplantation cyclophosphamide as GVHD prophylaxis. Antigen receptor sequencing covered samples from roughly 40 PTCy-treated patients and approximately 15 of their related bone marrow donors. Blood from every one of the roughly 30 PTCy patients who had 1-year posttransplant specimens underwent TRB sequencing. TRB sequencing was also done on up to about 3 additional blood samples from 2 to 5.2 years after transplant in 3 patients, and on pretransplant blood from a handful of patients. TRA and TRB clonality were tightly correlated in roughly ten samples, so subsequent TCR analyses focused on TRB only. Public TRB sequences were searched against a database of over 3,500 sequences associated with responses to pathogens, tumor antigens, self-antigens and alloantigens. Overall study outcomes, separate from this receptor: Donor-recipient similarity was low at 1-2 months but increased during the first year, and donor CD8+ memory clones often dominated later blood repertoires. The TRB repertoires of T cells infiltrating skin or GI tract showed only limited overlap with the TRB repertoires of T cells in blood. Across a few dozen patients, TRB clonality was highly associated with recipient CMV seropositivity and CMV reactivation, and diversity in PTCy patients was similar to diversity in CNI/methotrexate controls.

Genomic DNA was the input for TRB sequencing, which was run either with the immunoSEQ assay at survey resolution or with the hsTCRB kit. On the authors' methods: The immunoSEQ software handled the initial read processing, while the LymphoSeq R package was used for the repertoire analyses. For each TRB dataset, clonality was calculated as 1 minus normalized Shannon entropy, and the Gini coefficient was computed as well. Phenotypes of unsorted samples were inferred by mapping TRB sequences from sorted subsets of the recipient or donor onto the same recipient's unsorted samples. TCRdb carries this immuneACCESS record with in-frame sequences only. Its versions omit some clonotypes, under half of them owing to an unresolved V gene in the studies checked, with the rest unexplained. That table furnishes V, J and clone size, whereas the DNA furnished D and trimming. Across this sample there are about 32,000 clones, with roughly 90% seen only once. Around 0.1% of the sample lies in the top ten.

Here V drops 3 bases and J drops 1 base, and the junction holds 5 bases not matched to any gene. From cysteine to phenylalanine, the CDR3 is 15 amino acids long. Here the CDR3 DNA is all that survives: 45 bases in frame from base 1. Via the germline V gene, CDR1 is SGHTA and CDR2 FQGTGA. Viable CD3+CD4+ or CD3+CD8+ cells that were CCR7+CD45RA+CD45RO-CD95-CD27+CD28+ were defined as naive T cells. Peripheral blood samples were provided by related bone marrow donors on the day of marrow donation. Mononuclear cells from peripheral blood and bone marrow were separated by Ficoll-Hypaque density centrifugation and then cryopreserved. FACS on a FACSAria II was used to sort CD4+ and CD8+ T cells, including the naive and memory subsets.

Sequenced sample: naive CD4+ T cells sorted from blood. The chain was built from TRBV7-3 and TRBJ2-5; 7 bases in the junction line up with TRBD2. This TCR was recovered from a young man in good health and a related stem cell transplant donor. In nucleotide form, the sequence is TGTGCCAGCAGCTTGGGGAGGGGTCGCCAAGAGACCCAGTACTTC. This encodes CASSLGRGRQETQYF.